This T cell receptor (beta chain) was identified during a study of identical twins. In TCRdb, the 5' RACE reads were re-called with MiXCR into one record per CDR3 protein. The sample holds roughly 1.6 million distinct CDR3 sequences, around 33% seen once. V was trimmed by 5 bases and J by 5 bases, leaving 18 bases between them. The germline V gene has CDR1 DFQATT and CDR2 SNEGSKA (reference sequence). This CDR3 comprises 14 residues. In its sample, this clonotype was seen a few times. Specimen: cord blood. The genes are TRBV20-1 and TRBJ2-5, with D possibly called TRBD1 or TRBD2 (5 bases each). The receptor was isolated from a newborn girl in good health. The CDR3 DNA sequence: TGCAGTGCTTCCACCGGGACCCCCCTCGAGACCCAGTACTTC. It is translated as CSASTGTPLETQYF.